This entry lists 27 T cell receptor beta chains sequenced from one sample in a study of CD8+ T cells in alopecia areata. Treatment noted: oral pan-JAK inhibitor, 5-10 mg twice daily. As the sequencing template, cDNA was produced by extracting RNA and reverse transcribing it. The table came from immunoSEQ multiplex PCR; TCRdb's copy has only in-frame clones and leaves some out. The sample records 250,000 to 350,000 clones, roughly 63% being singletons. This specimen consisted of CD4+ T cells sorted from blood, obtained at week 52, from a patient treated with tofacitinib. Receptors were obtained from a human donor with alopecia areata.

This clone was seen a handful of times. The V gene is TRBV18, the J gene TRBJ2-3, with TRBD2 matching 10 bases. CDR1 and CDR2 from the germline V gene are KGHSH and LQKENI. The CDR3 contains 15 residues. V was clipped by 3 bases and J by 1 base; unmatched bases: 1. This CDR3 is CASSPTSGGTDTQYF. DNA of the CDR3: TGTGCCAGCTCACCTACTAGCGGGGGCACAGATACGCAGTATTTT.

The V gene is TRBV5-1, the J gene TRBJ2-3; tentatively, D is TRBD2 (5 bases). Germline V lookup: CDR1 SGHRS, CDR2 YFSETQ. With 1 base removed from V and 2 bases from J, the gap between germline ends came to 14 bases. The CDR3 loop spans 16 amino acids. The CDR3 sequence is CASSLRSASHTDTQYF. Here the CDR3 DNA reads TGCGCCAGCAGCTTGAGGTCTGCTAGCCACACAGATACGCAGTATTTT.

This clone has more than one count but fewer than ten. This chain joins TRBV29-1 and TRBJ1-1; D remains unclear. This CDR3 is 13 amino acids long. Trimming removed 7 bases from V and 0 bases from J, with 12 bases in between. In germline, CDR1 is SQVTM, CDR2 ANQGSEA. The DNA for the CDR3 is TGCAGCGCCCGCGAAGGGATGAACACTGAAGCTTTCTTT. Protein: CSAREGMNTEAFF.

The genes are TRBV7-9 and TRBJ2-5, with TRBD1 matching 7 bases. Germline V gene data show CDR1 as SEHNR and CDR2 as FQNEAQ (reference sequence). V lost 4 bases, J lost 2 bases, and 4 bases stayed unmatched. The CDR3 is made up of 14 amino acids. As DNA, the CDR3 is TGTGCCAGCAGCTCGACAGGGAGACAAGAGACCCAGTACTTC. This gives the protein CASSSTGRQETQYF.

V gene TRBV7-9 combines with J gene TRBJ1-1, with D unresolved. The ends were cut back, 5 bases at V and 5 bases at J, with 6 bases in the middle. CDR1 is SEHNR, CDR2 FQNEAQ, per germline (reference sequence). The CDR3 contains 11 residues. This CDR3 is CASSAATEAFF. The CDR3 DNA sequence: TGTGCCAGCAGCGCTGCTACTGAAGCTTTCTTT.

As concerns this clone: An end of the junction does not agree with germline; a read error may underlie this. V and J are TRBV4-3 and TRBJ2-1, with D possibly called TRBD1 or TRBD2 (6 bases each). The CDR3 has 14 amino acids. CDR1 and CDR2 (germline): LGHNA, YSLEER. The CDR3 spells CASSQDGGLGEQLF. The CDR3 coding sequence is TGCGCCAGCAGCCAAGACGGGGGCCTAGGTGAGCAGCTCTTC.

The gene calls are TRBV29-1 and TRBJ1-1; the match to TRBD1 covers 9 bases. Germline V lookup: CDR1 SQVTM, CDR2 ANQGSEA. J lost 4 bases, V lost 3 bases, and 9 bases had no gene match. The CDR3 is 15 residues long. Here the CDR3 reads CSVDPAQGAITEAFF. DNA of the CDR3: TGCAGCGTTGACCCGGCACAGGGGGCAATCACTGAAGCTTTCTTT. Looking up the rest from reference TRBV29-1 and TRBJ1-1 gives the full variable domain: SAVISQKPSRDICQRGTSLTIQCQVDSQVTMMFWYRQQPGQSLTLIATANQGSEATYESGFVIDKFPISRPNLTFSTLTVSNMSPEDSSIYLCSVDPAQGAITEAFFGQGTRLTVV.

This chain joins TRBV25-1 and TRBJ1-6; no clear D. The V end lost 6 bases, the J end lost 7 bases, and 13 bases lay between the germline ends. This CDR3 region has 14 residues. In germline, CDR1 is MGHDK, CDR2 SYGVNS. In nucleotides, the CDR3 is TGTGCCAGCAGGGCAACTGGGGTCAATTCACCCCTCCACTTT. This translates into CASRATGVNSPLHF. Full variable domain (remainder filled in from reference TRBV25-1 and TRBJ1-6): EADIYQTPRYLVIGTGKKITLECSQTMGHDKMYWYQQDPGMELHLIHYSYGVNSTEKGDLSSESTVSRIRTEHFPLTLESARPSHTSQYLCASRATGVNSPLHFGNGTRLTVT.

Only a few counts were recorded for this clone. The rearrangement uses TRBV30 and TRBJ1-2; 12 bases map to TRBD1. V lost 1 base and J lost 0; bases outside the gene matches: 6. Looked up from germline, CDR1 is GTSNPN and CDR2 is SVGIG (reference sequence). There are 17 residues in the CDR3. CDR3 in amino acids: CAWSGGTGGHTNYGYTF. The CDR3 region has the DNA TGTGCCTGGAGTGGGGGGACAGGGGGCCACACTAACTATGGCTACACCTTC.

The rearrangement uses TRBV6-1 and TRBJ2-1; TRBD1 is a possible D gene (6 bases). V was clipped by 9 bases and J by 6 bases, with 12 bases between them. There are 12 residues in the CDR3. Germline lookup yields CDR1 MNHNS and CDR2 SASEGT. The CDR3 bases are TGTGCCAGACGACAGGCTCGCAATGAGCAGTTCTTC. This gives the protein CARRQARNEQFF.

The chain recombines TRBV29-1 with TRBJ1-2; D is unclear. Germline-derived CDR1 and CDR2 are SQVTM and ANQGSEA. This CDR3 has 12 amino acids. V lost 7 bases to trimming and J lost 1 base, with 10 bases between them. As DNA, the CDR3 is TGCAGCGCTTACAGCGATAACTATGGCTACACCTTC. Translated: CSAYSDNYGYTF.

V usage is TRBV28 and J usage is TRBJ1-6; possible D gene TRBD1, 6 bases. The CDR3 totals 17 residues. Trimming removed 1 base from V and 4 bases from J, with 14 bases in between. The germline CDR1 and CDR2 sequences are MDHEN and SYDVKM. The CDR3 loop is CASSLLGGAAYNSPLHF. CDR3 DNA sequence: TGTGCCAGCAGTTTATTGGGGGGCGCGGCGTATAATTCACCCCTCCACTTT.

This sequence joins TRBV7-2 and TRBJ2-5; the match to TRBD1 covers 8 bases. Germline CDR1 is SGHTA and CDR2 is FQGNSA. The CDR3 totals 13 residues. After removal of 4 bases from V and 4 bases from J, the junction contained 2 bases not matched to a gene. CDR3 in amino acids: CASSSRGRETQYF. In nucleotides, the CDR3 is TGTGCCAGCAGCTCCAGGGGGCGAGAGACCCAGTACTTC.

This chain uses TRBV5-1 with TRBJ2-7; a possible D gene is TRBD2 (5 bases). The CDR3 is 13 residues long. CDR1 and CDR2 (germline): SGHRS, YFSETQ. The germline V and J ends were trimmed by 4 bases and 4 bases, with 12 bases remaining between them. The DNA of the CDR3 is TGCGCCAGCAGCCGGACTCCCGAATACGAGCAGTACTTC. Translated: CASSRTPEYEQYF.

The J gene is TRBJ1-6, the V gene TRBV30; 8 nucleotides align to TRBD1. With V trimmed by 0 bases and J by 8 bases, 9 bases remained unmatched. Per the germline V gene, CDR1 is GTSNPN and CDR2 is SVGIG (reference sequence). The CDR3 extends over 16 amino acids. DNA of the CDR3: TGTGCCTGGAGTGTACTATCCAGGGGGCGATATTCACCCCTCCACTTT. Protein sequence: CAWSVLSRGRYSPLHF.

In its sample, this clone was seen a few times. The CDR3 region has the DNA TGTGCCAGCAGCGCGGGAATGGAGAACTATGGCTACACCTTC. Residues: CASSAGMENYGYTF. This chain joins TRBV7-2 and TRBJ1-2; D call uncertain. The CDR3 has 14 amino acids. V dropped 5 bases and J dropped 2 bases, with 12 bases sitting between them. Germline loops: CDR1 SGHTA, CDR2 FQGNSA.

V gene TRBV2 combines with J gene TRBJ2-7, with D possibly being TRBD1 (6 bases). CDR3 length: 14 residues. The germline V gene has CDR1 SNHLY and CDR2 FYNNEI. V lost 5 bases and J 4 bases, leaving 15 bases between the germline ends. The CDR3 sequence: CASSPGPRGYEQYF. The CDR3 region has the DNA TGTGCCAGCAGTCCTGGCCCGAGGGGGTACGAGCAGTACTTC.

V gene TRBV4-1 combines with J gene TRBJ1-5; no reliable D call. This CDR3 spans 13 amino acids. Germline loops: CDR1 MGHRA, CDR2 YSYEKL. Trimming removed 0 bases at V and 6 bases at J, with 6 bases between. Here the CDR3 DNA reads TGCGCCAGCAGCCAAGAAACGAGTCAGCCCCAGCATTTT. Its protein is CASSQETSQPQHF.

CDR3 nucleotides: TGTGCCAGCAGCCCCTGGGGGAGGGACGAGCAGTACTTC. Protein sequence: CASSPWGRDEQYF. The gene calls are TRBV6-6 and TRBJ2-7, with 7 bases lining up with TRBD2. The junction had 7 bases not matched to a gene; V was cut back by 6 bases and J by 5 bases. Germline values: CDR1 MNHNY, CDR2 SVGAGI (reference sequence). This CDR3 spans 13 amino acids.

This clone was seen more than once but under ten times. The chain uses TRBV7-2 and TRBJ1-2; 8 bases align to TRBD1. CDR1 is SGHTA and CDR2 is FQGNSA in the germline V gene. The CDR3 sequence is 15 residues long. The V gene end was trimmed by 5 bases and the J gene end by 4 bases; junction bases not matched to a gene: 9. CDR3 in amino acids: CASSPRTGSSYGYTF. CDR3 nucleotide sequence: TGTGCCAGCAGCCCTCGGACAGGGTCTAGCTATGGCTACACCTTC.

This clone showed up just once. The rearrangement uses TRBV9 and TRBJ1-1; 10 bases match TRBD1. CDR1 SGDLS and CDR2 YYNGEE come from the germline V gene. The CDR3 has 15 amino acids. The ends lost 3 bases at V and 6 bases at J; junction bases unmatched: 8. CDR3 residues: CASSAGDRGWSEAFF. Here the CDR3 DNA reads TGTGCCAGCAGCGCGGGGGACAGGGGTTGGTCTGAAGCTTTCTTT. The whole variable domain, remainder taken from reference TRBV9 and TRBJ1-1, is DSGVTQTPKHLITATGQRVTLRCSPRSGDLSVYWYQQSLDQGLQFLIQYYNGEERAKGNILERFSAQQFPDLHSELNLSSLELGDSALYFCASSAGDRGWSEAFFGQGTRLTVV.

This clone has just a few counts. This rearrangement joins TRBV15 to TRBJ1-5; D is perhaps TRBD1 (5 bases). Germline CDR1 is LNHNV and CDR2 is YYDKDF (reference sequence). CDR3 length equals 16 residues. V dropped 3 bases and J dropped 1 base, with 13 bases sitting between them. The CDR3 region has the DNA TGTGCCACCAGCAGCCGACGGGGGGAAAGCAATCAGCCCCAGCATTTT. Translated, it gives CATSSRRGESNQPQHF.

The rearrangement links TRBV10-3 to TRBJ2-5, with D unresolved. The CDR3 is 15 residues long. V lost 7 bases to trimming and J lost 4 bases, with 19 bases between them. Per the germline V gene, CDR1 is ENHRY and CDR2 is SYGVKD. The CDR3 is CAIKDGPGARETQYF. CDR3 nucleotides: TGTGCCATCAAAGATGGGCCAGGCGCAAGAGAGACCCAGTACTTC.

The gene calls are TRBV29-1 and TRBJ2-3, with 8 positions matching TRBD1. Trimming at V came to 7 bases and at J to 6 bases, leaving 3 bases not matched to a gene. The V gene's germline CDR1 is SQVTM and CDR2 ANQGSEA. This CDR3 is 11 amino acids long. CDR3 sequence (DNA): TGCAGCGGTCAGGGGGCCGATACGCAGTATTTT. Its translation: CSGQGADTQYF.

This chain connects TRBV5-1 to TRBJ2-5, with TRBD2 matching over 8 bases. Germline loops: CDR1 SGHRS, CDR2 YFSETQ. The length of the CDR3 is 15 residues. V lost 0 bases and J lost 2; bases outside the gene matches: 3. This CDR3 is CASSLVSGVQETQYF. The CDR3 region has the DNA TGCGCCAGCAGCTTGGTTAGCGGGGTACAAGAGACCCAGTACTTC.

The chain is built from TRBV15 and TRBJ2-7; D is possibly TRBD1 (6 bases). Germline CDR1 reads LNHNV; CDR2 reads YYDKDF (reference sequence). V dropped 1 base and J dropped 3 bases, with 10 bases sitting between them. The CDR3 runs to 14 residues. The CDR3 DNA reads TGTGCCACCAGCAGAGTCCAGGGACACTACGAGCAGTACTTC. Translated, it gives CATSRVQGHYEQYF.

The V and J genes are TRBV5-6 and TRBJ2-3; D not certain. Germline V gives CDR1 SGHDT, CDR2 YYEEEE. V shed 0 bases and J shed 0 bases, with 11 bases lying between them. This CDR3 has 16 residues. The CDR3 DNA reads as TGTGCCAGCAGCTTGGCTTGGGGATATAGCACAGATACGCAGTATTTT. It is translated as CASSLAWGYSTDTQYF.